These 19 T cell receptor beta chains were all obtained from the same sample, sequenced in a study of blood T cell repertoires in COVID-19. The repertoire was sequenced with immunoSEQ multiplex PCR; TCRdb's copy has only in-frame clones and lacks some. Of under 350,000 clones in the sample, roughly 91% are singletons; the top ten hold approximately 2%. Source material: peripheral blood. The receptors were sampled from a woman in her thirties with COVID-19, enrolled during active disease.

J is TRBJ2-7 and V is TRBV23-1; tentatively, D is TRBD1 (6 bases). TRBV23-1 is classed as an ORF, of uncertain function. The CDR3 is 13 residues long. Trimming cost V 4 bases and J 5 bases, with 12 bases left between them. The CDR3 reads CASSLPGHHEQYV. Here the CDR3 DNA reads TGCGCCAGCAGTCTCCCGGGACATCACGAGCAGTACGTC.

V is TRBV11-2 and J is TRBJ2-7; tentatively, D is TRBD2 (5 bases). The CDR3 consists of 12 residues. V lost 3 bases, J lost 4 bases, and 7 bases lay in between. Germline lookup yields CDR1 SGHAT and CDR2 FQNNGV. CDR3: CASSFGEYEQYV. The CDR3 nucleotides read TGTGCCAGCAGCTTCGGGGAATACGAGCAGTACGTC.

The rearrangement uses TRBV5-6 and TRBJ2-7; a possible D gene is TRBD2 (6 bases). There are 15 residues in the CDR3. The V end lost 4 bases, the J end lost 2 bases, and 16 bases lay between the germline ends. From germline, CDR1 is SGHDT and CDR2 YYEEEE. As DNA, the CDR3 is TGTGCCAGCAGCCCCGGACTACGCAACCCCTACGAGCAGTACTTC. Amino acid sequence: CASSPGLRNPYEQYF. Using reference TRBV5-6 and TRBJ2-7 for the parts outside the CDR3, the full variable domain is DAGVTQSPTHLIKTRGQQVTLRCSPKSGHDTVSWYQQALGQGPQFIFQYYEEEERQRGNFPDRFSGHQFPNYSSELNVNALLLGDSALYLCASSPGLRNPYEQYFGPGTRLTVT.

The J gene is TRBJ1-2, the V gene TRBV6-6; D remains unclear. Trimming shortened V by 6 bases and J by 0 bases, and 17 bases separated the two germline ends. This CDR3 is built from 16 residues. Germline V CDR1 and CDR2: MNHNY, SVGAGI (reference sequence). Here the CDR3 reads CASSPRNLQPNYGYTF. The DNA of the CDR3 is TGTGCCAGCAGCCCACGGAACTTACAGCCTAACTATGGCTACACCTTC.

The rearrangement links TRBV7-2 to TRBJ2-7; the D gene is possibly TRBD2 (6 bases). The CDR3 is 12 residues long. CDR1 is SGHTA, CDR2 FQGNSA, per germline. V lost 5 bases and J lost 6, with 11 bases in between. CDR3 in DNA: TGTGCCAGCAGCCCGGGAGCCCTCGAGCAGTACTTC. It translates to CASSPGALEQYF.

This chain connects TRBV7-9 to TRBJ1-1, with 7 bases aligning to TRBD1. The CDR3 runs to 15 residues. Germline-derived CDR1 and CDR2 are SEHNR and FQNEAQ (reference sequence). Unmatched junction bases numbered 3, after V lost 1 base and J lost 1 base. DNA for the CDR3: TGTGCCAGCAGCTTAGAGGGACAGAGGAACACTGAAGCTTTCTTT. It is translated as CASSLEGQRNTEAFF.

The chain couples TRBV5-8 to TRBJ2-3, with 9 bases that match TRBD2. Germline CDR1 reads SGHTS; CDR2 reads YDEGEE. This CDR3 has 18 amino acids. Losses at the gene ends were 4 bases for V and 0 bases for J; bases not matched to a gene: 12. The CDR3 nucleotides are TGTGCCAGCAGCCCCAGCGTAGCGGGGGTCCTTAGCACAGATACGCAGTATTTT. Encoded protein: CASSPSVAGVLSTDTQYF.

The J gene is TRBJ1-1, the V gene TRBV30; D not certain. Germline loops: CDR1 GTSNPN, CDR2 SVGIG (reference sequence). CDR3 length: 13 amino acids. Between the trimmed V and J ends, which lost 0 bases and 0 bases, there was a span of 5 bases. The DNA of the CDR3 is TGTGCCTGGAGTGTAGACTTGAACACTGAAGCTTTCTTT. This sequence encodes CAWSVDLNTEAFF. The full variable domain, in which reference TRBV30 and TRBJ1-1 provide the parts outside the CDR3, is SQTIHQWPATLVQPVGSPLSLECTVEGTSNPNLYWYRQAAGRGLQLLFYSVGIGQISSEVPQNLSASRPQDRQFILSSKKLLLSDSGFYLCAWSVDLNTEAFFGQGTRLTVV.

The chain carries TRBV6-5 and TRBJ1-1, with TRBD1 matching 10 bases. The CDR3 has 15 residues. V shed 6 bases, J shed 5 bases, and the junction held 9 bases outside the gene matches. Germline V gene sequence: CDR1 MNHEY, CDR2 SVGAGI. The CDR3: CASSPSDRGDTEAFF. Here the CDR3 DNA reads TGTGCCAGCAGCCCCTCGGACAGGGGGGATACTGAAGCTTTCTTT.

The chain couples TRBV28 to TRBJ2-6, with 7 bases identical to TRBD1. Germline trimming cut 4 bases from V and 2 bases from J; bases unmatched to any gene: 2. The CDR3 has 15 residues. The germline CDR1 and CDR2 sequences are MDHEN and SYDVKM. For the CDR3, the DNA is TGTGCCAGCAGTTCCGGGACAGCTGGGGCCAACGTCCTGACTTTC. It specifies CASSSGTAGANVLTF.

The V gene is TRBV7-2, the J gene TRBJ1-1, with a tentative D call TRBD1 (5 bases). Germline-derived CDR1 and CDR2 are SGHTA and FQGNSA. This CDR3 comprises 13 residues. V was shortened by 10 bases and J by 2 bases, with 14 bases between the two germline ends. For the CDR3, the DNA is TGTGCCACCCGGAAGACAGTCAACACTGAAGCTTTCTTT. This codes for CATRKTVNTEAFF. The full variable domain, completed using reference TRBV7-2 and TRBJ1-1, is GAGVSQSPSNKVTEKGKDVELRCDPISGHTALYWYRQSLGQGLEFLIYFQGNSAPDKSGLPSDRFSAERTGGSVSTLTIQRTQQEDSAVYLCATRKTVNTEAFFGQGTRLTVV.

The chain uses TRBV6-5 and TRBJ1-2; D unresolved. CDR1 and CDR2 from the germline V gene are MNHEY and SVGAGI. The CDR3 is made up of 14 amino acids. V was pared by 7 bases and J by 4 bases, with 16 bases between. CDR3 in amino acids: CASISGPRGYGYTF. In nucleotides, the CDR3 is TGTGCCAGCATTTCGGGCCCACGGGGCTATGGCTACACCTTC.

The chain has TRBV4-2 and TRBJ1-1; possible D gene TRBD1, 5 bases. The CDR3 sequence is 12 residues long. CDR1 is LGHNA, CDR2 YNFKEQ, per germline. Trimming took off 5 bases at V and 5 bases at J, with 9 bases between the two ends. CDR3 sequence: CASSATVTEAFF. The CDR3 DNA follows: TGTGCCAGCAGCGCGACAGTTACTGAAGCTTTCTTT.

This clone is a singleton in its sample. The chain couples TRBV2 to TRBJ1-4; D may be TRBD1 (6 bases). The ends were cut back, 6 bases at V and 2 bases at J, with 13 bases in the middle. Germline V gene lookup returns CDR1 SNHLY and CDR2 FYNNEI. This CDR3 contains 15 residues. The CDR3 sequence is CASRAGTTTNEKLFF. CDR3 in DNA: TGTGCCAGCAGGGCCGGGACAACTACTAATGAAAAACTGTTTTTT. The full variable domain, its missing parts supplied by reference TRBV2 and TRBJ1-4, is EPEVTQTPSHQVTQMGQEVILRCVPISNHLYFYWYRQILGQKVEFLVSFYNNEISEKSEIFDDQFSVERPDGSNFTLKIRSTKLEDSAMYFCASRAGTTTNEKLFFGSGTQLSVL.

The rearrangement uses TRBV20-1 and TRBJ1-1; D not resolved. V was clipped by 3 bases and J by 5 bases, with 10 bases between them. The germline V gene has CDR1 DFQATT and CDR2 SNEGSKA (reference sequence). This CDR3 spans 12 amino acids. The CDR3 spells CSASMGRTEAFF. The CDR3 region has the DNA TGCAGTGCTAGTATGGGGAGGACTGAAGCTTTCTTT.

The CDR3, as DNA: TGTGCCACCAGTGATTCGAGGTCCGACAATGAGCAGTTCTTC. Translated, it gives CATSDSRSDNEQFF. J is TRBJ2-1 and V is TRBV24-1; D ambiguous. Trimming removed 2 bases at V and 5 bases at J, with 9 bases between. This CDR3 has 14 residues. Germline values: CDR1 KGHDR, CDR2 SFDVKD.

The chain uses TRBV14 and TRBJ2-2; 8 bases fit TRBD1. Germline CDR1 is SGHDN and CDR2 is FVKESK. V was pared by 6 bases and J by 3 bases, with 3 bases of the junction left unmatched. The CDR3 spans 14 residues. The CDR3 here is CASRRQGYTGELFF. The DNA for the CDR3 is TGTGCCAGCAGGAGACAGGGGTACACCGGGGAGCTGTTTTTT.

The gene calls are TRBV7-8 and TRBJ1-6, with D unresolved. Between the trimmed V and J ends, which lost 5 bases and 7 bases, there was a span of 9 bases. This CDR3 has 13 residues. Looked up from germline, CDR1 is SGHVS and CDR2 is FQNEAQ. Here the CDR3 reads CASSRSGNSPLHF. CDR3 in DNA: TGTGCCAGCAGCCGATCAGGAAATTCACCCCTCCACTTT.

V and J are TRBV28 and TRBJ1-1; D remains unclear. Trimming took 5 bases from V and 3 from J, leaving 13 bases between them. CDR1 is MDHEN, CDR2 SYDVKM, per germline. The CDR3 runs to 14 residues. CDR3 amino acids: CASSTVSGDTEAFF. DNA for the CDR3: TGTGCCAGCAGTACCGTCTCCGGGGACACTGAAGCTTTCTTT.